This is a list of T cell receptor beta chains from one sample in a study of blood T cell repertoires in COVID-19. Assay: immunoSEQ multiplex PCR; the TCRdb copy retains only in-frame clones and omits some. The table shows roughly 230,000 clones, with approximately 89% occurring only once. The sequenced sample consisted of peripheral blood. These receptor sequences come from a woman aged 40 to 50 who had recovered from COVID-19. Each CDR3 is given with its conserved first and last residue. The D gene is left open where the match is weak. Some rows have no size entry. The others give once, few or many, or a class for an expanded clone.

TRBJ1-2 . 14 TRBV10-3 . TGTGCCATCAGTGTGGACAGCTCGAACTATGGCTACACCTTC CAISVDSSNYGYTF
TRBJ1-6 . 19 TRBV5-1 few TGCGCCAGCAGCTTGGGAACAGACTATTTCAGCTCCTATAATTCACCCCTCCACTTT CASSLGTDYFSSYNSPLHF
TRBJ2-5 . 12 TRBV7-9 . TGTGCCAGCAGCTTTTCTTCGGAGACCCAGTACTTC CASSFSSETQYF
TRBJ1-2 . 14 TRBV15 . TGTGCCACCAGCACTGGGACAACTAACTATGGCTACACCTTC CATSTGTTNYGYTF
TRBJ1-2 TRBD1 16 TRBV28 once TGTGCCAGCAGTTTTTGGACAGGGGGCGCGTACTATGGCTACACCTTC CASSFWTGGAYYGYTF
TRBJ1-2 TRBD1 14 TRBV10-3 . TGTGCCATCAGTTCTCGACAGGGGGATTATGGCTACACCTTC CAISSRQGDYGYTF
TRBJ1-1 . 13 TRBV6-6 . TGTGCCAGCAGCACGGGTGCTGGTACTGAAGCTTTCTTT CASSTGAGTEAFF
TRBJ2-7 TRBD1 13 TRBV6-5 . TGTGCCAGTTTCTCCGGGACAGGGTACGAGCAGTACTTC CASFSGTGYEQYF
TRBJ2-5 . 12 TRBV24-1 . TGTGCCACCAGTGATGGCAAAGAGACCCAGTACTTC CATSDGKETQYF
TRBJ2-1 TRBD1 15 TRBV2 once TGTGCCAGCAGAACGACAGGGGGGTTTTATAATGAGCAGTTCTTC CASRTTGGFYNEQFF
TRBJ2-7 TRBD1 13 TRBV6-5 . TGTGCCAGCAGTCAGGACAGGGGCGGCGAGCAGTACTTC CASSQDRGGEQYF
TRBJ1-1 . 15 TRBV4-1 . TGCGCCAGCAGCCGAGTACAGGGCATGGACACTGAAGCTTTCTTT CASSRVQGMDTEAFF
TRBJ2-7 TRBD1 13 TRBV3-1/TRBV3-2 . TGTGCCAGCAGCCGACAGGGGACGGGCGAGCAGTACTTC CASSRQGTGEQYF
TRBJ1-2 . 14 TRBV6-5 . TGTGCCAGCAGTTACAGGGAGGCCGGCTATGGCTACACCTTC CASSYREAGYGYTF
TRBJ2-3 TRBD2 15 TRBV3-1/TRBV3-2 . TGTGCCAGCAGCCCAAGGACTAGCGGCACAGATACGCAGTATTTT CASSPRTSGTDTQYF
TRBJ2-5 TRBD2 15 TRBV11-2 . TGTGCCAGCCGGCGACTAGCGGGACTCTCAGAGACCCAGTACTTC CASRRLAGLSETQYF
TRBJ2-3 TRBD2 14 TRBV3-1/TRBV3-2 . TGTGCCAGCAGCCAAGATCTCTACAGCGGGGGGTTCTCTTTT CASSQDLYSGGFSF
TRBJ2-1 . 17 TRBV11-2 . TGTGCCAGCAGCTTAATAGCGGAGATCAGCTCCTACAATGAGCAGTTCTTC CASSLIAEISSYNEQFF
TRBJ1-1 . 15 TRBV11-2 . TGTGCCAGCACCAATGTGGGGGGGCAGAACACTGAAGCTTTCTTT CASTNVGGQNTEAFF
TRBJ1-2 TRBD1 16 TRBV24-1 once TGTGCCACCAGTGACCTCAGAGGACAGGGCAACTATGGCTACACCTTC CATSDLRGQGNYGYTF
TRBJ2-1 . 15 TRBV3-1/TRBV3-2 once TGTGCCAGCAGCCAAGATGTACGCCTAATCAATGAGCAGTTCTTC CASSQDVRLINEQFF
TRBJ2-1 TRBD2 15 TRBV7-7 . TGTGCCAGCAGTCAAGGACTAGCGGAGTACAATGAGCAGTTCTTC CASSQGLAEYNEQFF
TRBJ2-2 TRBD2 15 TRBV3-1/TRBV3-2 . TGTGCCAGCAGCCGCCTAGCGGGGAACACCGGGGAGCTGTTTTTT CASSRLAGNTGELFF
TRBJ2-1 TRBD1 14 TRBV5-1 once TGCGCCAGCAGCTTGGGGACAGGGAGCAATGAGCAGTTCTTC CASSLGTGSNEQFF
TRBJ1-2 TRBD1 16 TRBV5-1 . TGCGCCAGCAGCTTGGAGCAGGGGGGACTCTGGGGCGGCTACACCTTC CASSLEQGGLWGGYTF
TRBJ2-7 . 16 TRBV7-9 . TGTGCCAGCAGTTTCGACTCCGGGACACGCCCTGACGAGCAGTACTTC CASSFDSGTRPDEQYF
TRBJ1-5 . 16 TRBV3-1/TRBV3-2 . TGTGCCAGCAGCCAAGGCGCGGGAGTGAGCAATCAGCCCCAGCATTTT CASSQGAGVSNQPQHF
TRBJ1-2 . 16 TRBV7-2 . TGTGCCAGCAGCTTATCGCGGGTCTCCGCTAACTATGGCTACACCTTC CASSLSRVSANYGYTF
TRBJ2-7 . 13 TRBV12-3/TRBV12-4 . TGTGCCAGCACAGGACAGTTATCCTACGAGCAGTACTTC CASTGQLSYEQYF
TRBJ2-3 TRBD2 14 TRBV10-3 . TGTGCCATCAGAGGGACTAGCGGTCCAGATACGCAGTATTTT CAIRGTSGPDTQYF
TRBJ1-1 TRBD1 13 TRBV30 . TGTGCCTGGAGGAACAGGGGGCTCGGTGAAGCTTTCTTT CAWRNRGLGEAFF
TRBJ2-1 TRBD2 15 TRBV6-1 . TGTGCCAGCAGTGATCCGGGGGGGGCCGACAATGAGCAGTTCTTC CASSDPGGADNEQFF
TRBJ1-5 TRBD1 16 TRBV18 . TGTGCCAGCTCATCGGACAGGGAGAATTTGGATCAGCCCCAGCATTTT CASSSDRENLDQPQHF
TRBJ2-2 TRBD2 16 TRBV5-4 few TGTGCCAGCAGCTTGGATAGCGGGAGTTATACCGGGGAGCTGTTTTTT CASSLDSGSYTGELFF
TRBJ2-7 . 17 TRBV5-1 . TGCGCCAGCAGCTTGGTATCCTTTACAGGAAATTTGTACGAGCAGTACTTC CASSLVSFTGNLYEQYF
TRBJ1-4 . 17 TRBV18 . TGTGCCAGCTCACCACAGGCGGTCGGGGGGCTGGGTGAAAAACTGTTTTTT CASSPQAVGGLGEKLFF
TRBJ2-2 . 16 TRBV4-1 . TGCGCCAGCAGCCAGGCTTTGGTGGAGGGAACCGGGGAGCTGTTTTTT CASSQALVEGTGELFF
TRBJ1-1 . 10 TRBV20-1 once TGCAGTGTCAGGACACAAGAAGCTTTCTTT CSVRTQEAFF
TRBJ1-2 . 13 TRBV5-5 . TGTGCCAGCAGCTTCGAGGGAATGGGTGGCTACACCTTC CASSFEGMGGYTF
TRBJ1-5 . 12 TRBV10-3 . TGTGCCATCAGCCCCCCGGGGGAGCCCCAGCATTTT CAISPPGEPQHF
TRBJ2-1 . 16 TRBV6-4 . TGTGCCAGCAGTGTCTTAGGGGGTGGGGGCACAAGGGAGCAGTTCTTC CASSVLGGGGTREQFF
TRBJ1-5 . 14 TRBV28 . TGTGCCAGCAGGGTGACCCCCGCGGTCGCGCCCCAGCATTTT CASRVTPAVAPQHF
TRBJ1-5 . 13 TRBV5-6 . TGTGCCAGCAGCCGAAATCCCTCGGGGCCCCAGCATTTT CASSRNPSGPQHF
TRBJ2-1 . 12 TRBV12-3/TRBV12-4 . TGTGCCAGCAACGGGGGACTCAATGAGCAGTTCTTC CASNGGLNEQFF
TRBJ2-5 TRBD1 16 TRBV25-1 . TGTGCCAGCAGTGATGATGGACAGGGGTTAGGGGAGACCCAGTACTTC CASSDDGQGLGETQYF
TRBJ1-2 . 14 TRBV6-5 . TGTGCCAGCACGGTTGGGGGGATGAGCTATGGCTACACCTTC CASTVGGMSYGYTF